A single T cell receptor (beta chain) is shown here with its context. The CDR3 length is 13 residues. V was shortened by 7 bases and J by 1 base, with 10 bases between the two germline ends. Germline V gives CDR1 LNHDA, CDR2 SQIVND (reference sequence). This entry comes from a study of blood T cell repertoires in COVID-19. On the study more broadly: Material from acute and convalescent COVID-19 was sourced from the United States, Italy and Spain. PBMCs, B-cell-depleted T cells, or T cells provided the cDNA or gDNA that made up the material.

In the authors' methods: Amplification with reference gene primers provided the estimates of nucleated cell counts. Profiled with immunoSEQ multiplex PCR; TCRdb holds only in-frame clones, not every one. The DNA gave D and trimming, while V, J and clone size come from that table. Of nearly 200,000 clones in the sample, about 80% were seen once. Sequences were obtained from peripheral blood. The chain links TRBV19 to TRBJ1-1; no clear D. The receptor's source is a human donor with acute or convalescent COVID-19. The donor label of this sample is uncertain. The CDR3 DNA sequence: TGTGCCAGTACCCCACTCGGGAACACTGAAGCTTTCTTT. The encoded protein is CASTPLGNTEAFF.